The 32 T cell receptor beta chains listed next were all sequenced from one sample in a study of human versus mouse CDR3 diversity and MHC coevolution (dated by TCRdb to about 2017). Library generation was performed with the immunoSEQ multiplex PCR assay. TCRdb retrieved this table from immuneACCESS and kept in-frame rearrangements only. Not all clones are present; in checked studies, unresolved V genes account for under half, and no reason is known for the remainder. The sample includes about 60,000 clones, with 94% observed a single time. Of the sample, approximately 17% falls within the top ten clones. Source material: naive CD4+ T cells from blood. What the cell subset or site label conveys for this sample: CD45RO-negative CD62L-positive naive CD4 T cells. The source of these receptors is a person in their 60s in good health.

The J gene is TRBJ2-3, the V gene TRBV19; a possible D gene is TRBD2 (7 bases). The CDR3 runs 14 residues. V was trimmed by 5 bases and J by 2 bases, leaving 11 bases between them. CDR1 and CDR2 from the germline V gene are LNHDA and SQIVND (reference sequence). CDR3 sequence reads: CASSPGGHTDTQYF. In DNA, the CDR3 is TGTGCCAGTAGTCCCGGGGGGCACACAGATACGCAGTATTTT.

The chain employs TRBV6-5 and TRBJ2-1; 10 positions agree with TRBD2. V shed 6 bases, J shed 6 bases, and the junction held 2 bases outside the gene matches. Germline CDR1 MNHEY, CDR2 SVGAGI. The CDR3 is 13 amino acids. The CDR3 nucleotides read TGTGCCAGCAGGGGACTAGCGCCCAATGAGCAGTTCTTC. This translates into CASRGLAPNEQFF.

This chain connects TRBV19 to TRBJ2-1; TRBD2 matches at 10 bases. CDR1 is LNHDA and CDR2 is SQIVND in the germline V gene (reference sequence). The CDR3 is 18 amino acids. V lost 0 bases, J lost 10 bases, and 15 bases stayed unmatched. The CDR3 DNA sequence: TGTGCCAGTAGTATAGATGGGGGGCAGGCGGCTAGCGGGAGAGAGCAGTTCTTC. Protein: CASSIDGGQAASGREQFF.

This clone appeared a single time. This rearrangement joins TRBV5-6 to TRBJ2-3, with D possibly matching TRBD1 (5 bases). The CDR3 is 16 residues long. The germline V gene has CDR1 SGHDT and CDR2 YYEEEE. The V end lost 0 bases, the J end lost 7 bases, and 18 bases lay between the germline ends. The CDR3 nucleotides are TGTGCCAGCAGCTTGGTCCCCGGGCCCCCAGGGAATACGCAGTATTTT. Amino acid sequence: CASSLVPGPPGNTQYF.

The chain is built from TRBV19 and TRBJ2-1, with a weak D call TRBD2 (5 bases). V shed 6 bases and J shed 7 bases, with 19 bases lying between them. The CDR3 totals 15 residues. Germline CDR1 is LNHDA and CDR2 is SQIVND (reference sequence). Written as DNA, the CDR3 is TGTGCCAGTAGCCGGGAAGGCCTCCGAGGGAATGAGCAGTTCTTC. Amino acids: CASSREGLRGNEQFF.

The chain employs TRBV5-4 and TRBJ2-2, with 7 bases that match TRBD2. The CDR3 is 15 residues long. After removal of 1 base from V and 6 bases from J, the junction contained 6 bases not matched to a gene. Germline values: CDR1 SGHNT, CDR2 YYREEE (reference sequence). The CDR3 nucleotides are TGTGCCAGCAGCTTGTCCCTAGCGGACGCCGGGGAGCTGTTTTTT. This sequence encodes CASSLSLADAGELFF.

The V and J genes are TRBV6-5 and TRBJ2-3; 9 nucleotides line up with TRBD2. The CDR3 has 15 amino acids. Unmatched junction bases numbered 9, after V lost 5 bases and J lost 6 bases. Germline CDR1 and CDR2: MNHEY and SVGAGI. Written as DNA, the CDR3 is TGTGCCAGCAGTCCTGGACTAGCGAGGTTTGATACGCAGTATTTT. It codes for CASSPGLARFDTQYF.

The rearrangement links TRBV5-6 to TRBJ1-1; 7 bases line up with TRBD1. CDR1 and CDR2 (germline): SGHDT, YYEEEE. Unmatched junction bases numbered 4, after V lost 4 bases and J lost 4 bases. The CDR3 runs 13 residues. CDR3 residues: CASSRQGGTEAFF. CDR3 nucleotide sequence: TGTGCCAGCAGCAGACAGGGCGGCACTGAAGCTTTCTTT.

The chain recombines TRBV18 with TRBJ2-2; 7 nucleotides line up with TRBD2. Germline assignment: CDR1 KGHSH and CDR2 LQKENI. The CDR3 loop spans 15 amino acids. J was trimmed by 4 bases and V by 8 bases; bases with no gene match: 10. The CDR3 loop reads CASTRTSPGTGELFF. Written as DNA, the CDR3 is TGTGCCAGCACAAGGACTAGTCCAGGCACCGGGGAGCTGTTTTTT. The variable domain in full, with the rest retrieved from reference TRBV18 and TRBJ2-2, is NAGVMQNPRHLVRRRGQEARLRCSPMKGHSHVYWYRQLPEEGLKFMVYLQKENIIDESGMPKERFSAEFPKEGPSILRIQQVVRGDSAAYFCASTRTSPGTGELFFGEGSRLTVL.

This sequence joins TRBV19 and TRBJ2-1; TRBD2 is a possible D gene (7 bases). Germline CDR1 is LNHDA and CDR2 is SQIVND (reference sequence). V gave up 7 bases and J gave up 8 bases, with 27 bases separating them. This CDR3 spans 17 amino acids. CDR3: CASIWSPAGRGYDEQFF. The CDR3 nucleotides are TGTGCCAGTATCTGGTCCCCAGCGGGAAGGGGGTACGATGAGCAGTTCTTC.

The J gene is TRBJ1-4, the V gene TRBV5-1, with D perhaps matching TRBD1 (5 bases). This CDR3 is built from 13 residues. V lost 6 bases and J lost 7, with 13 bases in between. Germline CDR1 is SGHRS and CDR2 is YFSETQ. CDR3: CASKTQGGEKLFF. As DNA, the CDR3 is TGCGCCAGCAAGACCCAGGGTGGTGAAAAACTGTTTTTT. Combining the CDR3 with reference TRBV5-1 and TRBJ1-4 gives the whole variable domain KAGVTQTPRYLIKTRGQQVTLSCSPISGHRSVSWYQQTPGQGLQFLFEYFSETQRNKGNFPGRFSGRQFSNSRSEMNVSTLELGDSALYLCASKTQGGEKLFFGSGTQLSVL.

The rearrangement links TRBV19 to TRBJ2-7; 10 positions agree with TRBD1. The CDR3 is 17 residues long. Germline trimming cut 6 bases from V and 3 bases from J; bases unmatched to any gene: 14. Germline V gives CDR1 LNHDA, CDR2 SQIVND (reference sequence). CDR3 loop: CASSRIGQGQGNYEQYF. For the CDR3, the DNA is TGTGCCAGTAGCCGGATAGGACAGGGACAGGGGAACTACGAGCAGTACTTC.

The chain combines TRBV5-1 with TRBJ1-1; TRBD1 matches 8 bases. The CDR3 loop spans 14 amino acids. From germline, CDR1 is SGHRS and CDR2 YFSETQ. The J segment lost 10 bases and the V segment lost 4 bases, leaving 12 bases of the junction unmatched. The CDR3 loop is CASSLGQGKSRAFF. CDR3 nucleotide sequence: TGCGCCAGCAGCCTCGGACAGGGAAAAAGCCGAGCTTTCTTT.

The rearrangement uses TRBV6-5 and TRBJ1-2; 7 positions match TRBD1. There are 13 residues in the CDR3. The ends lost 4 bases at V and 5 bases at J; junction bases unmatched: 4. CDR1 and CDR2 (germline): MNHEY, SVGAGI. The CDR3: CASSFQQGYGYTF. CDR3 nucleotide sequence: TGTGCCAGCAGTTTTCAACAGGGGTATGGCTACACCTTC.

The CDR3 here is CASSQRGQYQETQYF. CDR3 nucleotides: TGTGCCAGCAGTCAAAGGGGTCAGTACCAAGAGACCCAGTACTTC. The chain couples TRBV7-2 to TRBJ2-5, with D perhaps TRBD1 (5 bases). Germline V lookup: CDR1 SGHTA, CDR2 FQGNSA. Trimming left V 6 bases short and J 0 bases short, with 14 bases between. The CDR3 loop spans 15 amino acids. Full variable domain (remainder filled in from reference TRBV7-2 and TRBJ2-5): GAGVSQSPSNKVTEKGKDVELRCDPISGHTALYWYRQSLGQGLEFLIYFQGNSAPDKSGLPSDRFSAERTGGSVSTLTIQRTQQEDSAVYLCASSQRGQYQETQYFGPGTRLLVL.

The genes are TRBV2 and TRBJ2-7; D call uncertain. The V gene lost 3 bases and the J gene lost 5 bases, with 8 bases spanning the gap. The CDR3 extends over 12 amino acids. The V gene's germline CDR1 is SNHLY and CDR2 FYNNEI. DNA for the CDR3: TGTGCCAGCAGTGATCGAGGCAACGAGCAGTACTTC. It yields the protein CASSDRGNEQYF.

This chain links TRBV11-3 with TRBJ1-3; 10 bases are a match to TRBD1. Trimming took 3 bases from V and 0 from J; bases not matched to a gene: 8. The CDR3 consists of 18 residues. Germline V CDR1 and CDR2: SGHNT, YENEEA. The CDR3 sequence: CASSFRQGQGSSGNTIYF. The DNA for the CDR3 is TGTGCCAGCAGCTTCCGCCAGGGACAGGGGAGCTCTGGAAACACCATATATTTT.

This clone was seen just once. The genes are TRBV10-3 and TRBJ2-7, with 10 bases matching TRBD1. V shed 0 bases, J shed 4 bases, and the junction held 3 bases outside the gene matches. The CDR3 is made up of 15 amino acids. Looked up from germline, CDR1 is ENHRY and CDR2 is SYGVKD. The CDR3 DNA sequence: TGTGCCATCAGTGAGTCGGGACAGGGGCTATACGAGCAGTACTTC. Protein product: CAISESGQGLYEQYF.

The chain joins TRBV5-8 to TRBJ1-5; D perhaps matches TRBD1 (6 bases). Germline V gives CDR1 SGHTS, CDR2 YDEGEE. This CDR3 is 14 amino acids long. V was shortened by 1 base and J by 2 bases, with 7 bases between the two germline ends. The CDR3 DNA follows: TGTGCCAGCAGCTTGCGGACAGGCAATCAGCCCCAGCATTTT. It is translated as CASSLRTGNQPQHF.

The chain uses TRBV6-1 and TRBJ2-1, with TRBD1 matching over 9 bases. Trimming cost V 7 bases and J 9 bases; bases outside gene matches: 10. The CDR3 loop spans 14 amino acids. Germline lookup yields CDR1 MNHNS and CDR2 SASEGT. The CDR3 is CASTPGQGYSEQFF. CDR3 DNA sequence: TGTGCCAGCACCCCAGGACAGGGGTATAGTGAGCAGTTCTTC.

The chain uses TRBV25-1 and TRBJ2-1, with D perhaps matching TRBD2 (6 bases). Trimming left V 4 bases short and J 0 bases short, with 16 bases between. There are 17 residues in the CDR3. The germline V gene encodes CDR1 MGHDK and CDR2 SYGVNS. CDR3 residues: CASSAFGGDNSYNEQFF. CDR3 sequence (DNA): TGTGCCAGCAGTGCGTTCGGAGGGGATAACTCCTACAATGAGCAGTTCTTC.

This CDR3 is CAWSLTGGNYGYTF. CDR3 in DNA: TGTGCCTGGAGTTTGACAGGGGGCAATTATGGCTACACCTTC. The chain combines TRBV30 with TRBJ1-2; 10 bases fit TRBD1. V lost 2 bases and J lost 5; bases outside the gene matches: 5. Germline-derived CDR1 and CDR2 are GTSNPN and SVGIG (reference sequence). The CDR3 consists of 14 residues. Using reference TRBV30 and TRBJ1-2 for the parts outside the CDR3, the full variable domain is SQTIHQWPATLVQPVGSPLSLECTVEGTSNPNLYWYRQAAGRGLQLLFYSVGIGQISSEVPQNLSASRPQDRQFILSSKKLLLSDSGFYLCAWSLTGGNYGYTFGSGTRLTVV.

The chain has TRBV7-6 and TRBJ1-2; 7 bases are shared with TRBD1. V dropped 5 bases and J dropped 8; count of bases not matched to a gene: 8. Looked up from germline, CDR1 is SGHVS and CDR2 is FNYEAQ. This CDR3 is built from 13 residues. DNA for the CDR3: TGTGCCAGCAGCCCAGACAGGGAGAGAGGCTACACCTTC. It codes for CASSPDRERGYTF.

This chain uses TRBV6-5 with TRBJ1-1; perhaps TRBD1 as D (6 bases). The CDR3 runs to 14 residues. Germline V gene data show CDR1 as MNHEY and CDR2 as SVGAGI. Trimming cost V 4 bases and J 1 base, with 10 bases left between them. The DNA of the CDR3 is TGTGCCAGCAGTTCCCCCAGGGGGAACACTGAAGCTTTCTTT. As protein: CASSSPRGNTEAFF.

The CDR3 loop reads CTSSRERGVDSGNEQFF. CDR3 in DNA: TGCACCAGCAGCCGAGAAAGGGGCGTAGACTCGGGCAATGAGCAGTTCTTC. V usage is TRBV1 and J usage is TRBJ2-1; TRBD1, as called in the table, went unchecked against the DNA. TRBV1 is described as a pseudogene. The CDR3 loop spans 17 amino acids.

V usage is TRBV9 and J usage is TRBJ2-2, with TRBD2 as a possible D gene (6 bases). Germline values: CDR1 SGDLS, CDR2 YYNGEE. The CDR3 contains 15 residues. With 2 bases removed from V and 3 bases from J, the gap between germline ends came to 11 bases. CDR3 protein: CASSVRGADTGELFF. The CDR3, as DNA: TGTGCCAGCAGCGTTCGCGGGGCGGACACCGGGGAGCTGTTTTTT. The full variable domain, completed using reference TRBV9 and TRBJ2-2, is DSGVTQTPKHLITATGQRVTLRCSPRSGDLSVYWYQQSLDQGLQFLIQYYNGEERAKGNILERFSAQQFPDLHSELNLSSLELGDSALYFCASSVRGADTGELFFGEGSRLTVL.

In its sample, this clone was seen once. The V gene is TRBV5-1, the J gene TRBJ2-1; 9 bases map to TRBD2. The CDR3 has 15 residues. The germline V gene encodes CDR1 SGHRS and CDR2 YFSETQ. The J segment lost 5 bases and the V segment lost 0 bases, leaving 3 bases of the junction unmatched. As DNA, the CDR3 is TGCGCCAGCAGCTTGGCCCCTAGCGGGAACAATGAGCAGTTCTTC. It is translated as CASSLAPSGNNEQFF.

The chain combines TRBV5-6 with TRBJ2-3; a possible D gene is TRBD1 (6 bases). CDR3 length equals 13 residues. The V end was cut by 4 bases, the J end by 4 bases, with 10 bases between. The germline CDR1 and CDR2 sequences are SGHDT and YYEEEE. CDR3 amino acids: CASSAAGADTQYF. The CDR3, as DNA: TGTGCCAGCAGCGCCGCAGGGGCAGATACGCAGTATTTT.

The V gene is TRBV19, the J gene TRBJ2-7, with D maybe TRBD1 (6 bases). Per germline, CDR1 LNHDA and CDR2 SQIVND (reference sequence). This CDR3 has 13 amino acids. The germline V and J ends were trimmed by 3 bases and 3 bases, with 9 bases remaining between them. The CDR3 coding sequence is TGTGCCAGTAGTATCAACAGGGACTACGAGCAGTACTTC. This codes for CASSINRDYEQYF.

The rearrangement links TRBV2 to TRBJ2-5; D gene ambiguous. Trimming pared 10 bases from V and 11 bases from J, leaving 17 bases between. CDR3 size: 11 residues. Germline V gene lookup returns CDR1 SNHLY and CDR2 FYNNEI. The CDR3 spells CATSQDTKQYF. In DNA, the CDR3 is TGTGCCACCTCCCAGGATACGAAGCAGTACTTC.

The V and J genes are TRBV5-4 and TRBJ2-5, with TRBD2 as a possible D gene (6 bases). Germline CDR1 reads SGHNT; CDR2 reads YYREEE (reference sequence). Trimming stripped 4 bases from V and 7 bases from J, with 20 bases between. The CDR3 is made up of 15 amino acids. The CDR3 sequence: CASSQRRDSPGTQYF. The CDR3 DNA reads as TGTGCCAGCAGCCAGAGGCGGGACTCGCCGGGGACCCAGTACTTC.

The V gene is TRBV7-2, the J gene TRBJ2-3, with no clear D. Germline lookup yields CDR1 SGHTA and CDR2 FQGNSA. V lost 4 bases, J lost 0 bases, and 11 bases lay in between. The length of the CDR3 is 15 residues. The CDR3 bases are TGTGCCAGCAGCTCGTACGGGTTTAGCACAGATACGCAGTATTTT. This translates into CASSSYGFSTDTQYF.